Below are 18 T cell receptor beta chains sequenced from a single sample in a study of blood T cells in healthy people across ages. A second roughly 7 to 12 cycle PCR used barcoded and J-beta primers. TCRdb reprocessed the 5' RACE reads with MiXCR, giving one entry per CDR3 protein. This repertoire shows roughly 1.5 million distinct CDR3 sequences, 35% to 45% found once; its top ten account for more than 4%. Sequencing was carried out using blood. The receptors stem from a young woman in good health.

This clonotype has at least ten counts. The genes are TRBV3-1 and TRBJ1-5; no clear D. V lost 3 bases, J lost 5 bases, and 5 bases lay in between. This CDR3 comprises 12 residues. In germline, CDR1 is LGHDT, CDR2 YNNKEL (reference sequence). CDR3: CASSQGYQPQHF. The CDR3 DNA reads TGTGCCAGCAGCCAGGGATATCAGCCCCAGCATTTT.

Concerning this clonotype itself: This may stem from a read error, because a much larger clone lies one nucleotide away. This chain uses TRBV24-1 with TRBJ1-2; 9 nucleotides agree with TRBD1. This CDR3 spans 19 amino acids. CDR1 and CDR2 from the germline V gene are KGHDR and SFDVKD. The trim removed 4 bases at V and 3 bases at J, leaving 17 bases unmatched. CDR3 loop: CATSDMTGGSTHPYYGYTF. CDR3 DNA sequence: TGTGCCACCAGTGACATGACAGGGGGTTCCACCCACCCCTACTATGGCTACACCTTC.

This clonotype has just a few counts. J is TRBJ2-1 and V is TRBV5-1; 7 bases agree with TRBD2. Looked up from germline, CDR1 is SGHRS and CDR2 is YFSETQ. This CDR3 contains 13 residues. V trimming: 4 bases; J trimming: 15 bases; junction bases outside the gene matches: 13. The CDR3 region is CASSGEGRRVGFF. The CDR3 DNA reads as TGCGCCAGCAGCGGGGAGGGCAGGAGAGTTGGGTTCTTC.

This clonotype was seen only a few times. V and J are TRBV20-1 and TRBJ1-2; 8 nucleotides align to TRBD1. The V gene end was trimmed by 3 bases and the J gene end by 0 bases; junction bases not matched to a gene: 3. The CDR3 contains 14 residues. CDR1 and CDR2 from the germline V gene are DFQATT and SNEGSKA (reference sequence). The CDR3 reads CSARRDRPNYGYTF. CDR3 sequence (DNA): TGCAGTGCTAGGAGGGACAGGCCTAACTATGGCTACACCTTC.

This rearrangement joins TRBV20-1 to TRBJ1-1; perhaps TRBD1 as D (6 bases). Germline V gene sequence: CDR1 DFQATT, CDR2 SNEGSKA (reference sequence). This CDR3 contains 15 residues. V was trimmed by 6 bases and J by 3 bases, leaving 20 bases between them. CDR3 coding DNA: TGCAGTGCCGCAAAACCGGGACACATAGACACTGAAGCTTTCTTT. It encodes CSAAKPGHIDTEAFF.

There are a few counts of this clonotype. The J gene is TRBJ2-7, the V gene TRBV5-1; no clear D. Trimming pared 0 bases from V and 2 bases from J, leaving 9 bases between. CDR3 length: 14 amino acids. CDR1 is SGHRS and CDR2 is YFSETQ in the germline V gene. The CDR3 nucleotides are TGCGCCAGCAGCTTGGCCGAACTTGCCTACGAGCAGTACTTC. It translates to CASSLAELAYEQYF.

This clonotype was found many times. The CDR3 sequence: CASSPGLAGLYEQYF. CDR3 DNA sequence: TGTGCCAGCAGCCCAGGACTAGCGGGTCTCTACGAGCAGTACTTC. The chain uses TRBV7-2 and TRBJ2-7, with 11 nucleotides matching TRBD2. Germline values: CDR1 SGHTA, CDR2 FQGNSA. V lost 5 bases, J lost 3 bases, and 6 bases stayed unmatched. This CDR3 spans 15 amino acids.

This clonotype was picked up many times. This sequence joins TRBV12-3 or TRBV12-4 and TRBJ2-1, with D unresolved. This CDR3 has 14 amino acids. The germline V and J ends were trimmed by 3 bases and 0 bases, with 6 bases remaining between them. The CDR3 sequence: CASSFRVSYNEQFF. Written as DNA, the CDR3 is TGTGCCAGCAGTTTTCGAGTCTCCTACAATGAGCAGTTCTTC.

The sample holds one count of this clonotype. The rearrangement joins TRBV27 to TRBJ2-4; D may match TRBD1 or TRBD2 (5 bases each). The J call may not be correct, given that the DNA end is closer to TRBJ2-7. The CDR3 is made up of 14 amino acids. CDR1 is MNHEY and CDR2 is SMNVEV in the germline V gene (reference sequence). Here the CDR3 reads CASSLSGETCEQYF. For the CDR3, the DNA is TGTGCCAGCAGTTTATCGGGGGAAACCTGCGAGCAGTACTTC.

In regard to this clonotype: A much larger clonotype is one base distant, so this may be a read error. This chain links TRBV12-3 or TRBV12-4 with TRBJ2-1; D is undetermined. This CDR3 spans 13 amino acids. This CDR3 is CAGREKTDNEQFF. The CDR3 DNA is TGTGCCGGCAGAGAGAAGACGGACAATGAGCAGTTCTTC.

V is TRBV20-1 and J is TRBJ2-1; 8 positions match TRBD1. This CDR3 is built from 14 residues. Trimming at V came to 0 bases and at J to 4 bases, leaving 2 bases not matched to a gene. From germline, CDR1 is DFQATT and CDR2 SNEGSKA (reference sequence). The CDR3, as DNA: TGCAGTGCTAGAGATCGGACAGGGTACAATGAGCAGTTCTTC. Translated, it gives CSARDRTGYNEQFF.

The rearrangement links TRBV20-1 to TRBJ2-1; 13 nucleotides align to TRBD2. The CDR3 length is 17 residues. The germline V gene encodes CDR1 DFQATT and CDR2 SNEGSKA (reference sequence). V dropped 6 bases and J dropped 0; count of bases not matched to a gene: 8. The CDR3 DNA reads TGCAGTGCCCCGGGACTAGCGGGGTACAGCTCCTACAATGAGCAGTTCTTC. Translating it yields CSAPGLAGYSSYNEQFF.

This clonotype appeared a few times. V gene TRBV20-1 combines with J gene TRBJ1-1; 8 nucleotides align to TRBD1. The ends lost 5 bases at V and 1 base at J; junction bases unmatched: 3. Germline V CDR1 and CDR2: DFQATT, SNEGSKA (reference sequence). The CDR3 consists of 13 residues. The CDR3 is CSAQDRANTEAFF. The CDR3 DNA is TGCAGTGCTCAGGACAGGGCGAACACTGAAGCTTTCTTT.

In DNA form, the CDR3 reads TGTGCCAGCAGTTACCCAGAAGGCAGGGGATCGGGTTACAATGAGCAGTTCTTC. This encodes CASSYPEGRGSGYNEQFF. This chain uses TRBV6-2 or TRBV6-3 with TRBJ2-1; possible D gene TRBD1, 6 bases. Trimming took off 2 bases at V and 4 bases at J, with 21 bases between the two ends. CDR3 length: 18 residues. Germline CDR1 MNHEY, CDR2 SVGEGT.

This clonotype has more than one count but fewer than ten. The chain is built from TRBV5-6 and TRBJ2-6, with D perhaps matching TRBD1 (6 bases). V was pared by 4 bases and J by 0 bases, with 14 bases between. From germline, CDR1 is SGHDT and CDR2 YYEEEE. This CDR3 has 17 residues. CDR3 residues: CASSPRTVASGANVLTF. The CDR3 coding sequence is TGTGCCAGCAGCCCTCGGACAGTTGCCTCTGGGGCCAACGTCCTGACTTTC.

The gene calls are TRBV6-2 or TRBV6-3 and TRBJ2-5, with D possibly TRBD2 on 6 matching bases. This CDR3 is 13 amino acids long. Trimming cost V 6 bases and J 4 bases, with 12 bases left between them. CDR1 is MNHEY and CDR2 is SVGEGT in the germline V gene. In nucleotides, the CDR3 is TGTGCCAGCAGGCCGACTAGTGGAGAGACCCAGTACTTC. It translates to CASRPTSGETQYF.

The chain combines TRBV29-1 with TRBJ2-1; tentatively, D is TRBD1 or TRBD2 (6 bases each). There are 14 residues in the CDR3. V gave up 0 bases and J gave up 7 bases, with 13 bases separating them. Germline loops: CDR1 SQVTM, CDR2 ANQGSEA. The CDR3: CSVEDVRGANEQFF. The DNA for the CDR3 is TGCAGCGTTGAAGACGTGAGGGGGGCAAATGAGCAGTTCTTC.

This clonotype was found a few times. J is TRBJ1-2 and V is TRBV20-1; D unresolved. In germline, CDR1 is DFQATT, CDR2 SNEGSKA (reference sequence). The V end lost 7 bases, the J end lost 2 bases, and 14 bases lay between the germline ends. The CDR3 has 13 residues. The CDR3: CSESHFLNYGYTF. DNA of the CDR3: TGCAGTGAAAGTCATTTTTTAAACTATGGCTACACCTTC.